The present T cell receptor (beta chain) was sequenced within a study of CD8 T cells in Susac syndrome. Study-wide results and limits: As the study acknowledged, the number of individuals who were part of its TCR sequencing and HLA analysis was relatively small.

Sequencing of TCR beta drew on CD8+ and CD4+ T cells from blood. Reverse transcription of about 0.45 to 1 ug RNA was carried out with random hexamers. Amplification of TCR beta CDR3 spanned 54 Vbeta and 13 Jbeta via immunoSEQ multiplex PCR. TCRdb redid the calling of the immunoSEQ multiplex PCR reads with MiXCR, one entry per CDR3 protein. The sample lists about 200,000 distinct CDR3 sequences; about 95% were seen once. The germline gives CDR1 MGHRA, CDR2 YSYEKL. The CDR3 covers 16 residues. V lost 0 bases and J lost 3, with 12 bases in between. On this clonotype: Its specificity is unknown.

This TCR was sampled from a human donor in good health. The sample comprised CD4+ T cells from PBMCs. The V gene is TRBV4-1, the J gene TRBJ1-5; D unresolved. Written as DNA, the CDR3 is TGCGCCAGCAGCCAAGATTCTCTTCCGGACAATCAGCCCCAGCATTTT. Its protein is CASSQDSLPDNQPQHF.